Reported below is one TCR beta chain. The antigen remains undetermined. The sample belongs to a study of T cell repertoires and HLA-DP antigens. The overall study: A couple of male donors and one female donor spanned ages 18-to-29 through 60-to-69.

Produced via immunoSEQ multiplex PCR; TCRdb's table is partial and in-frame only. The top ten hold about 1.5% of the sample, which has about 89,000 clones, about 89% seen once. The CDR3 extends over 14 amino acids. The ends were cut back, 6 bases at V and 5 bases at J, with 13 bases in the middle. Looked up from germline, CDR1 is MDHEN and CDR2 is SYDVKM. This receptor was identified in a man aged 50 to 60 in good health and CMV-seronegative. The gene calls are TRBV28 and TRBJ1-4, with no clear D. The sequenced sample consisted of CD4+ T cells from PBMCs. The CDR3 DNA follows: TGTGCCAGCAGAAGAGGCCTTCGAAATGAAAAACTGTTTTTT. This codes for CASRRGLRNEKLFF.